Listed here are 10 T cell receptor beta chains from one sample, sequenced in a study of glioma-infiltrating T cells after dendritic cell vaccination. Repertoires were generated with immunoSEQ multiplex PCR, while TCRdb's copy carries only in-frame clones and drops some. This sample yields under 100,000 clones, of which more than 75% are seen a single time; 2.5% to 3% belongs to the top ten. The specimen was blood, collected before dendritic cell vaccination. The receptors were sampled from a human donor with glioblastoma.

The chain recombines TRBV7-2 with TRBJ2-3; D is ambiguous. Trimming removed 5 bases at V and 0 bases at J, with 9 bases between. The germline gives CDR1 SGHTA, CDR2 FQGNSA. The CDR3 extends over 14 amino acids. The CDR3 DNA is TGTGCCAGCAGCCCAGACTGGAGCACAGATACGCAGTATTTT. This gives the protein CASSPDWSTDTQYF.

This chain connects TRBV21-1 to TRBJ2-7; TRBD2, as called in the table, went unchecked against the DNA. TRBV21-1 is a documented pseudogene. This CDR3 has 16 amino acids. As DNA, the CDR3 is TGTGCCAGCAGCAACTCCGGGACTAGCGACAGGTACGAGCAGTACTTC. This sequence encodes CASSNSGTSDRYEQYF.

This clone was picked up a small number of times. CDR3 amino acids: CASRAAYNSPLHF. The CDR3 DNA reads TGTGCCAGCAGGGCAGCCTATAATTCACCCCTCCACTTT. V and J are TRBV6-6 and TRBJ1-6; D unresolved. Germline assignment: CDR1 MNHNY and CDR2 SVGAGI (reference sequence). The CDR3 consists of 13 residues. V was shortened by 6 bases and J by 2 bases, with 5 bases between the two germline ends.

CDR3 protein: CASSHRDSNSPLHF. CDR3 DNA sequence: TGTGCCAGCAGTCACCGGGACAGCAATTCACCCCTCCACTTT. V gene TRBV6-1 combines with J gene TRBJ1-6; 7 positions match TRBD1. V shed 5 bases and J 7 bases; nucleotides not matched to a gene: 5. This CDR3 spans 14 amino acids. The germline CDR1 and CDR2 sequences are MNHNS and SASEGT.

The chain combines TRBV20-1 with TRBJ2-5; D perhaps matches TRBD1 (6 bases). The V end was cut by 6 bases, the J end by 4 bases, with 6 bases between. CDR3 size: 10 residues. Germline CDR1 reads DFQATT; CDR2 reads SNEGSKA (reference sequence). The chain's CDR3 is CSARGETQYF. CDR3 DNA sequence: TGCAGTGCCAGGGGAGAGACCCAGTACTTC.

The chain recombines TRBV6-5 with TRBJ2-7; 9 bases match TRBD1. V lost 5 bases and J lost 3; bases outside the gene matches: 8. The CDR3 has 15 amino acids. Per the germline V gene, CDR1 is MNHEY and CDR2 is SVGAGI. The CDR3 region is CASSATGGPLYEQYF. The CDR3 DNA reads TGTGCCAGCAGTGCCACAGGGGGCCCCCTCTACGAGCAGTACTTC.

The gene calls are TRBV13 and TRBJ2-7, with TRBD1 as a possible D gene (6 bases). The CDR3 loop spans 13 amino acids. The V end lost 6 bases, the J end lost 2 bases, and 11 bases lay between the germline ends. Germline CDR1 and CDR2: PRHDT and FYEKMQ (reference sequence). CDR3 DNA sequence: TGTGCCAGCAGTCAAGACAGGCCCTACGAGCAGTACTTC. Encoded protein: CASSQDRPYEQYF.

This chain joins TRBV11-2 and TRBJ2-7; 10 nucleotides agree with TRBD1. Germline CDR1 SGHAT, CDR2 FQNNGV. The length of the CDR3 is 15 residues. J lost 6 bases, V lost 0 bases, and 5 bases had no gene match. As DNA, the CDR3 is TGTGCCAGCAGCTTAGACTGGACAGGGGGTTTCGAGCAGTACTTC. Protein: CASSLDWTGGFEQYF.

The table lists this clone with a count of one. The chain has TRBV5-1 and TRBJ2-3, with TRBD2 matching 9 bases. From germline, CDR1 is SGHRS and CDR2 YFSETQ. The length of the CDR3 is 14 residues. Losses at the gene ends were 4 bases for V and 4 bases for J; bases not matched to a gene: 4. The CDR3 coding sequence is TGCGCCAGCAGCATTAGCGGGGGTTCAGATACGCAGTATTTT. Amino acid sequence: CASSISGGSDTQYF. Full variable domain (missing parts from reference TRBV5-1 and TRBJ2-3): KAGVTQTPRYLIKTRGQQVTLSCSPISGHRSVSWYQQTPGQGLQFLFEYFSETQRNKGNFPGRFSGRQFSNSRSEMNVSTLELGDSALYLCASSISGGSDTQYFGPGTRLTVL.

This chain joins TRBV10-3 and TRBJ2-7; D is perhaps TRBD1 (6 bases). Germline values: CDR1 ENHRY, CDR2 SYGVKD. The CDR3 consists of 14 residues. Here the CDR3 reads CVTQGRIRESEQYF. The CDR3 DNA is TGTGTCACCCAGGGGCGCATCAGAGAATCCGAGCAGTACTTC.